These 24 T cell receptor beta chains were sequenced from one sample in a study of Ad26.COV2.S vaccination and SARS-CoV-2 variants. The treatment here: roughly 19 received Ad26.COV2.S at low or high dose, single or two shots; about five received placebo; per-sample allocation not given. Repertoires come from day 63 after the first vaccine or placebo injection. Assay: immunoSEQ multiplex PCR; the TCRdb copy retains only in-frame clones and omits some. Of about 350,000 clones in the sample, around nine tenths were seen once. This sample comprised peripheral blood, obtained in a trial of Ad26.COV2.S vaccine versus placebo. The receptors come from a person between 18 and 59 years old who received the Ad26.COV2.S COVID-19 vaccine or a placebo.

A note on this clone: The germline gene is not matched at one end of the junction; a read error may be the cause. The CDR3 bases are TGTGCTAGCAGTTTTAGCGGGGGGGAGACCCAGTACTTC. It is translated as CASSFSGGETQYF. This chain uses TRBV7-7 with TRBJ2-5; 10 bases agree with TRBD2. Germline V CDR1 and CDR2: SSHAT, FNYEAQ (reference sequence). The CDR3 has 13 amino acids.

The genes are TRBV27 and TRBJ1-6, with D hard to call. This CDR3 is 14 amino acids long. The germline gives CDR1 MNHEY, CDR2 SMNVEV (reference sequence). Trimming took off 2 bases at V and 6 bases at J, with 8 bases between the two ends. CDR3 amino acids: CASSLRTPNSPLHF. CDR3 nucleotides: TGTGCCAGCAGTTTACGGACCCCTAATTCACCCCTCCACTTT.

The chain carries TRBV30 and TRBJ1-1; D is perhaps TRBD1 (6 bases). V was cut by 0 bases and J by 4 bases, with 12 bases left in between. Germline-derived CDR1 and CDR2 are GTSNPN and SVGIG (reference sequence). The CDR3 covers 14 residues. Written as DNA, the CDR3 is TGTGCCTGGAGTGTATTTAGGGGGGTCACTGAAGCTTTCTTT. Translation gives CAWSVFRGVTEAFF.

The rearrangement joins TRBV11-3 to TRBJ2-1, with 7 bases matching TRBD1. The CDR3 is 14 amino acids. Germline values: CDR1 SGHNT, CDR2 YENEEA. Trimming at V came to 1 base and at J to 3 bases, leaving 0 bases not matched to a gene. The CDR3 DNA sequence: TGTGCCAGCAGCTTAGGGACAGGCTACAATGAGCAGTTCTTC. Translated: CASSLGTGYNEQFF.

In the case of this clone: The sample contains more than one DNA sequence encoding this CDR3. This chain links TRBV9 with TRBJ2-3; 10 bases are a match to TRBD2. The germline V gene has CDR1 SGDLS and CDR2 YYNGEE. The ends lost 2 bases at V and 0 bases at J; junction bases unmatched: 0. The CDR3 contains 15 residues. The CDR3 here is CASSVSGGSTDTQYF. The CDR3 region has the DNA TGTGCCAGCAGCGTTAGCGGGGGGAGCACAGATACGCAGTATTTT.

The chain is built from TRBV21-1 and TRBJ2-3; the table's D call, TRBD2, was not checked against the DNA. TRBV21-1 is described as a pseudogene. The CDR3 has 17 amino acids. DNA of the CDR3: TGTGCCAGCAGCAATTCTAGCGGGGGTTCTAGCACAGATACGCAGTATTTT. Translated, it gives CASSNSSGGSSTDTQYF.

The chain employs TRBV25-1 and TRBJ2-7; 9 bases are shared with TRBD1. Germline V CDR1 and CDR2: MGHDK, SYGVNS. The CDR3 covers 15 residues. V gave up 1 base and J gave up 3 bases; unmatched junction bases: 4. The CDR3, as DNA: TGTGCCAGCAGTGAATTCGGGACAGGGCACTACGAGCAGTACTTC. Its translation: CASSEFGTGHYEQYF.

V usage is TRBV4-2 and J usage is TRBJ2-7; D is unclear. The germline CDR1 and CDR2 sequences are LGHNA and YNFKEQ. CDR3 length equals 14 residues. Trimming left V 0 bases short and J 0 bases short, with 6 bases between. In nucleotides, the CDR3 is TGTGCCAGCAGCCAAGAGTGGGCCTCCTACGAGCAGTACTTC. This codes for CASSQEWASYEQYF.

The CDR3 protein is CAISGPGQLYGYTF. CDR3 in DNA: TGTGCCATCAGTGGACCGGGACAGCTCTATGGCTACACCTTC. The chain recombines TRBV10-3 with TRBJ1-2, with 7 bases identical to TRBD1. Per germline, CDR1 ENHRY and CDR2 SYGVKD. The CDR3 is 14 residues long. V dropped 4 bases and J dropped 4; count of bases not matched to a gene: 6.

The chain links TRBV7-9 to TRBJ1-1; unclear D gene. Trimming took off 8 bases at V and 1 base at J, with 11 bases between the two ends. The CDR3 length is 13 residues. Germline CDR1 is SEHNR and CDR2 is FQNEAQ (reference sequence). CDR3 coding DNA: TGTGCCAGCTCTATCGGTCAGAACACTGAAGCTTTCTTT. Translating it yields CASSIGQNTEAFF.

This clone was recorded only once. The chain carries TRBV9 and TRBJ2-7, with 10 positions matching TRBD2. Germline lookup yields CDR1 SGDLS and CDR2 YYNGEE. V was pared by 0 bases and J by 1 base, with 1 base of the junction left unmatched. The CDR3 contains 15 residues. This CDR3 is CASSVDSGGSYEQYF. CDR3 DNA sequence: TGTGCCAGCAGCGTAGATAGCGGGGGGTCCTACGAGCAGTACTTC.

This clone has just one count. This chain links TRBV11-2 with TRBJ1-1, with D perhaps matching TRBD1 (5 bases). Germline CDR1 and CDR2: SGHAT and FQNNGV. This CDR3 spans 14 amino acids. V was clipped by 4 bases and J by 6 bases, with 15 bases between them. CDR3 DNA sequence: TGTGCCAGCAGCTCCCCCGGAGTCAGGGCTGAAGCTTTCTTT. This encodes CASSSPGVRAEAFF.

This chain joins TRBV7-9 and TRBJ2-5; no reliable D call. The CDR3 length is 13 residues. The V and J ends lost 6 bases and 3 bases respectively, with 11 bases between them. From germline, CDR1 is SEHNR and CDR2 FQNEAQ (reference sequence). The CDR3 loop is CASRYSLEETQYF. The CDR3 bases are TGTGCCAGCAGATACTCCCTTGAAGAGACCCAGTACTTC.

This clone came up a few times. The chain couples TRBV21-1 to TRBJ1-1. TRBV21-1 is a pseudogene segment. The CDR3 spans 12 residues. The CDR3 sequence is CASSKSDTEAFF. DNA of the CDR3: TGTGCCAGCAGCAAATCCGACACTGAAGCTTTCTTT.

The CDR3 bases are TGTGCCAGCAGCGGTCGGGACAGGGGCTACAATGAGCAGTTCTTC. This translates into CASSGRDRGYNEQFF. This chain links TRBV9 with TRBJ2-1; 10 bases fit TRBD1. The ends lost 3 bases at V and 3 bases at J; junction bases unmatched: 3. Germline V gene sequence: CDR1 SGDLS, CDR2 YYNGEE. CDR3 length: 15 amino acids.

This sequence joins TRBV5-1 and TRBJ1-3; 9 nucleotides agree with TRBD1. Germline CDR1 reads SGHRS; CDR2 reads YFSETQ. Losses at the gene ends were 4 bases for V and 3 bases for J; bases not matched to a gene: 14. This CDR3 comprises 18 residues. CDR3 residues: CASSPRSWTGVGGNTIYF. The CDR3 DNA follows: TGCGCCAGCAGCCCAAGATCCTGGACAGGGGTTGGTGGAAACACCATATATTTT.

This chain joins TRBV7-2 and TRBJ2-3; D may be TRBD1 or TRBD2 (6 bases each). The CDR3 has 13 residues. Trimming removed 1 base from V and 8 bases from J, with 10 bases in between. Looked up from germline, CDR1 is SGHTA and CDR2 is FQGNSA. The CDR3 loop reads CASSLGGARTQYF. The CDR3 bases are TGTGCCAGCAGCTTAGGGGGGGCGCGTACGCAGTATTTT.

This CDR3 is CASSYGAGFVTEAFF. The CDR3 DNA reads as TGTGCCAGCAGTTACGGGGCAGGGTTTGTCACTGAAGCTTTCTTT. The J gene is TRBJ1-1, the V gene TRBV6-5, with D maybe TRBD1 (5 bases). Trimming cost V 2 bases and J 4 bases, with 14 bases left between them. Germline assignment: CDR1 MNHEY and CDR2 SVGAGI. The CDR3 extends over 15 amino acids.

The V call is TRBV6-2 or TRBV6-3, the J call TRBJ2-5; 9 bases are shared with TRBD1. V shed 7 bases, J shed 2 bases, and the junction held 8 bases outside the gene matches. CDR1 and CDR2 (germline): MNHEY, SVGEGT. This CDR3 has 15 amino acids. The CDR3: CASIPGTGPQETQYF. The CDR3 DNA reads TGTGCCAGCATCCCCGGGACAGGGCCTCAAGAGACCCAGTACTTC.

The chain has TRBV19 and TRBJ2-3, with D unresolved. The CDR3 length is 14 residues. Germline assignment: CDR1 LNHDA and CDR2 SQIVND (reference sequence). Trimming left V 10 bases short and J 7 bases short, with 21 bases between. The CDR3, as DNA: TGTGCCACCTCCCCCGGGCCCCAAGTGTATACGCAGTATTTT. It yields the protein CATSPGPQVYTQYF.

This clone has a single count. V is TRBV14 and J is TRBJ1-1; 7 bases agree with TRBD1. V trimming: 3 bases; J trimming: 3 bases; junction bases outside the gene matches: 7. This CDR3 contains 15 residues. Germline V lookup: CDR1 SGHDN, CDR2 FVKESK. Written as DNA, the CDR3 is TGTGCCAGCAGCCACCCCGACAGGGAGTACACTGAAGCTTTCTTT. This sequence encodes CASSHPDREYTEAFF.

The chain employs TRBV6-5 and TRBJ1-5; D perhaps matches TRBD1 (5 bases). CDR1 is MNHEY and CDR2 is SVGAGI in the germline V gene. This CDR3 spans 14 amino acids. Trimming took off 2 bases at V and 7 bases at J, with 12 bases between the two ends. CDR3 amino acids: CASSYEQGGQPQHF. The CDR3 DNA sequence: TGTGCCAGCAGTTACGAGCAGGGAGGACAGCCCCAGCATTTT.

A note on this clone: An end of the junction does not agree with germline; a read error may underlie this. The genes are TRBV27 and TRBJ2-3; D is possibly TRBD2 (6 bases). This CDR3 has 14 amino acids. CDR1 and CDR2 (germline): MNHEY, SMNVEV (reference sequence). The CDR3 spells CASSFVGGTGTQYF. CDR3 coding DNA: TGTGCCAGCAGTTTTGTCGGGGGAACAGGTACGCAGTATTTT.

The chain carries TRBV4-1 and TRBJ1-4; maybe TRBD1 (6 bases). Between the trimmed V and J ends, which lost 4 bases and 5 bases, there was a span of 11 bases. Per germline, CDR1 MGHRA and CDR2 YSYEKL. This CDR3 comprises 14 residues. CDR3 sequence: CASSPSQGNEKLFF. The CDR3 DNA reads as TGCGCCAGCAGCCCCTCCCAGGGGAATGAAAAACTGTTTTTT.